This T cell receptor (beta chain) was recorded in a study of shared clonotypes between healthy human individuals. Germline values: CDR1 MNHEY, CDR2 SMNVEV (reference sequence). Deletions cut 7 bases from V and 4 bases from J, with 7 bases between. This CDR3 region has 12 residues. The repertoire was sequenced with immunoSEQ multiplex PCR; TCRdb's copy has only in-frame clones and lacks some. Of 1.6 million or so clones in the sample, approximately 96% were seen once. The sample taken for sequencing was naive CD4+ T cells sorted from blood. As to subset: CD45RA+ positively selected. The chain recombines TRBV27 with TRBJ2-2; D remains unclear. This sequence was found in a man aged 25 to 45 in good health. CDR3 amino acids: CASIKRTGELFF. The CDR3 coding sequence is TGTGCCAGCATTAAGCGCACCGGGGAGCTGTTTTTT.